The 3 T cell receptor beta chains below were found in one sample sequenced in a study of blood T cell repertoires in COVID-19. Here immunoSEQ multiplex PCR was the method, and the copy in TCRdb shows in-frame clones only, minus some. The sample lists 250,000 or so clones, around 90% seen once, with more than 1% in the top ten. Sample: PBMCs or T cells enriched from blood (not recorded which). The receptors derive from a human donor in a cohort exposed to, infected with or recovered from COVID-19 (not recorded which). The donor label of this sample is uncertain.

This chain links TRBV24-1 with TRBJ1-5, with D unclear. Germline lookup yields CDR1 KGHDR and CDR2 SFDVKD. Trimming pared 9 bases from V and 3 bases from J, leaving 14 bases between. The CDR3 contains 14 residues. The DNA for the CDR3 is TGTGCCACCGTCCAGACAAATTACAATCAGCCCCAGCATTTT. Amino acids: CATVQTNYNQPQHF.

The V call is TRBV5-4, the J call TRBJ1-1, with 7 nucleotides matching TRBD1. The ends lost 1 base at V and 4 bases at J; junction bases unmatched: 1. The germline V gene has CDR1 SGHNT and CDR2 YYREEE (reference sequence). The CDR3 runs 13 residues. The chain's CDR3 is CASSLNRGTEAFF. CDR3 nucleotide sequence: TGTGCCAGCAGCTTGAACAGGGGCACTGAAGCTTTCTTT.

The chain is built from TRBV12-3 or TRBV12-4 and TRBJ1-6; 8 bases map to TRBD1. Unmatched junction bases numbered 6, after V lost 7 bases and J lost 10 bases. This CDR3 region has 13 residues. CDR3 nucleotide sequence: TGTGCCAGCAACCCAGGGGGCAGCTCACCCCTCCACTTT. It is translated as CASNPGGSSPLHF.